This TCR beta chain comes out of a study of cytomegalovirus exposure and HLA in healthy donors. Whole-study context: T cells numbering around 190 million yielded more than 95 million unique TCR beta sequences in an earlier analysis. HLA-typed donors contributed some 77 million unique TCRs, which were held in an early data release.

The PCR contained 60 Vbeta and 13 Jbeta primers. Some clones are missing from TCRdb's copy, which holds only in-frame ones; the method was immunoSEQ multiplex PCR. Among 170,000 or so clones listed, around four fifths were seen once. Germline loops: CDR1 LNHNV, CDR2 YYDKDF (reference sequence). The ends were cut back, 1 base at V and 1 base at J, with 4 bases in the middle. The CDR3 extends over 13 amino acids. A word on this clone: Its antigen is unknown.

General study findings and limits: Earlier results showed most TCR beta V segments being productive about 90% or about 30% of the time.

This TCR was recovered from a girl aged 5 to 17 in good health and CMV-seropositive. The chain has TRBV15 and TRBJ1-1, with D unclear. Material: PBMCs. The CDR3 loop reads CATSRAGNTEAFF. The DNA of the CDR3 is TGTGCCACCAGCAGAGCAGGGAACACTGAAGCTTTCTTT.